One sample yielded the 6 T cell receptor beta chains listed below, sequenced in a study of cytomegalovirus exposure and HLA in healthy donors. PCR was performed using 60 Vbeta and 13 Jbeta primers. Profiling relied on immunoSEQ multiplex PCR, and the TCRdb table lists in-frame clones only, not all of them. Among over 75,000 clones listed, 65% to 80% were seen once. The sequencing sample was made of PBMCs. These receptors were obtained from a man aged 60 to 75 in good health and CMV-seropositive.

The chain has TRBV7-8 and TRBJ1-2; 12 bases fit TRBD1. The CDR3 spans 16 residues. Germline V gene sequence: CDR1 SGHVS, CDR2 FQNEAQ. Unmatched junction bases numbered 10, after V lost 4 bases and J lost 7 bases. This CDR3 is CASSSRGGTGGFGYTF. For the CDR3, the DNA is TGTGCCAGCAGCTCCCGGGGGGGGACAGGGGGCTTTGGCTACACCTTC.

In its sample, this clone was seen once. This chain joins TRBV9 and TRBJ1-2; 7 nucleotides align to TRBD1. This CDR3 region has 15 residues. The V segment lost 0 bases and the J segment 4 bases; nucleotides outside the gene matches: 6. Germline CDR1 is SGDLS and CDR2 is YYNGEE. Here the CDR3 DNA reads TGTGCCAGCAGCGTAGGCATGGGGACAGTCTATGGCTACACCTTC. Translated: CASSVGMGTVYGYTF.

The V gene is TRBV27, the J gene TRBJ2-7; 8 positions match TRBD1. Germline CDR1 reads MNHEY; CDR2 reads SMNVEV (reference sequence). This CDR3 is 15 amino acids long. The trim removed 7 bases at V and 7 bases at J, leaving 15 bases unmatched. The CDR3 reads CASNPLGQGLGEQYF. CDR3 nucleotide sequence: TGTGCCAGCAATCCCCTAGGACAGGGTCTAGGAGAGCAGTACTTC.

This chain connects TRBV7-8 to TRBJ2-7; D unresolved. The CDR3 has 13 residues. Deletions cut 2 bases from V and 3 bases from J, with 8 bases between. Germline V lookup: CDR1 SGHVS, CDR2 FQNEAQ. Written as DNA, the CDR3 is TGTGCCAGCAGCTTATGGTTCAGCTACGAGCAGTACTTC. Amino acids: CASSLWFSYEQYF.

This chain joins TRBV7-2 and TRBJ2-7; 9 bases are a match to TRBD1. The CDR3 contains 15 residues. Germline CDR1 and CDR2: SGHTA and FQGNSA. The V segment lost 2 bases and the J segment 3 bases; nucleotides outside the gene matches: 5. CDR3 region: CASSLWSDRGYEQYF. In nucleotides, the CDR3 is TGTGCCAGCAGCTTATGGTCGGACAGGGGCTACGAGCAGTACTTC.

V is TRBV7-9 and J is TRBJ2-3, with TRBD1 as a possible D gene (5 bases). Trimming took 6 bases from V and 0 from J, leaving 10 bases between them. The germline CDR1 and CDR2 sequences are SEHNR and FQNEAQ (reference sequence). There are 14 residues in the CDR3. The CDR3 bases are TGTGCCAGCAGTCGGACAACTAGCACAGATACGCAGTATTTT. It specifies CASSRTTSTDTQYF.